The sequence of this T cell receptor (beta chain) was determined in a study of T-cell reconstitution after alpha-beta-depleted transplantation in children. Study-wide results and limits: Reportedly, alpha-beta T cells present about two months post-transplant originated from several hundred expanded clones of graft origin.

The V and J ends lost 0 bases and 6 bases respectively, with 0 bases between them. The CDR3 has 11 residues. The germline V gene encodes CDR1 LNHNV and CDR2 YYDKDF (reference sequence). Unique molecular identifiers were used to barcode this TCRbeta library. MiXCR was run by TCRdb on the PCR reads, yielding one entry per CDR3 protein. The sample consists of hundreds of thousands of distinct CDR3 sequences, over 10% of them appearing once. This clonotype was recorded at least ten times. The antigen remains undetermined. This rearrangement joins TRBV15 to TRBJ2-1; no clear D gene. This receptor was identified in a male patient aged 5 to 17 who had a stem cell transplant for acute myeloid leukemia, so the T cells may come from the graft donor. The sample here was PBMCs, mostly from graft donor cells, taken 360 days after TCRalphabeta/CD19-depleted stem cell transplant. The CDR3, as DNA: TGTGCCACCAGCAGAGACAATGAGCAGTTCTTC. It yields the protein CATSRDNEQFF.